A selection of T cell receptor beta chains follows, all from one sample in a study of identical twins. TCRdb re-called the 5' RACE reads with MiXCR, one entry per CDR3 protein. The sample holds 200,000 or so distinct CDR3 sequences, 15% to 20% seen once. The same sample was also studied in work on T cells expressing NK-cell markers.

Sequenced material: CD8+ T cells sorted from blood. The origin of the receptors is a woman aged 18-29 years in good health. Both conserved end residues are part of each CDR3. The order of the fields is V gene, clone size, J gene, D gene, CDR3 protein, CDR3 DNA. D genes are given only for firm matches. Clone size is shown for a subset of rows, as once, few, many or a class of expanded clone.

TRBV19	-	TRBJ1-1	-	CASSFTSMNTEAFF	TGTGCCAGTAGTTTTACAAGTATGAACACTGAAGCTTTCTTT
TRBV27	few	TRBJ1-1	TRBD1	CASSLLVATGTTEAFF	TGTGCCAGCAGTTTATTGGTCGCGACAGGGACCACTGAAGCTTTCTTT
TRBV29-1	few	TRBJ2-3	-	CSVEGHTREKTDTQYF	TGCAGCGTCGAGGGCCACACCAGAGAAAAGACAGATACGCAGTATTTT
TRBV6-1	-	TRBJ2-2	-	CASSEAPARRNVANTGELFF	TGTGCCAGCAGTGAAGCTCCTGCGCGGAGGAACGTCGCGAACACCGGGGAGCTGTTTTTT
TRBV6-5	few	TRBJ1-2	-	CASSPSGGGYTF	TGTGCCAGCAGCCCGTCCGGGGGTGGCTACACCTTC
TRBV4-1	-	TRBJ1-1	-	CASSYRRNTRDGAFF	TGCGCCAGCAGCTACCGCCGGAACACCAGAGATGGAGCTTTCTTT
TRBV7-9	few	TRBJ1-1	-	CASSSPLNTEAFF	TGTGCCAGCAGCTCCCCCCTGAACACTGAAGCTTTCTTT
TRBV4-3	many	TRBJ1-1	-	CASSQAPTVVTFF	TGCGCCAGCAGCCAGGCGCCGACAGTTGTGACTTTCTTT
TRBV7-8	-	TRBJ1-5	-	CASSKDRSNQPQHF	TGTGCCAGCAGCAAGGATCGAAGCAATCAGCCCCAGCATTTT
TRBV30	-	TRBJ1-1	-	CAWERMGAFF	TGTGCCTGGGAGAGGATGGGAGCTTTCTTT
TRBV6-2/TRBV6-3	-	TRBJ1-2	TRBD1	CASMGTAVPYGYTF	TGTGCCAGCATGGGGACAGCCGTTCCTTATGGCTACACCTTC
TRBV12-3/TRBV12-4	-	TRBJ2-7	TRBD1	CASNKGTGAAYEQYF	TGTGCCAGCAATAAGGGGACAGGGGCTGCCTACGAGCAGTACTTC
TRBV6-1	few	TRBJ1-1	-	CASQRQIMNTEAFF	TGTGCCAGTCAGCGACAGATCATGAACACTGAAGCTTTCTTT
TRBV9	few	TRBJ1-6	TRBD1	CASSVEGQSDSPLHF	TGTGCCAGCAGCGTAGAGGGACAGTCGGATTCACCCCTCCACTTT
TRBV29-1	many	TRBJ2-7	-	CSVGQGPNYEQYF	TGCAGCGTTGGGCAGGGACCTAACTACGAGCAGTACTTC
TRBV12-3/TRBV12-4	many	TRBJ2-2	-	CASSYGGTGELFF	TGTGCCAGCTCCTATGGGGGCACCGGGGAGCTGTTTTTT
TRBV2	few	TRBJ1-1	-	CASKPGYTEAFF	TGTGCCAGCAAGCCAGGGTACACTGAAGCTTTCTTT
TRBV2	few	TRBJ2-5	-	CASIRTLGEETQYF	TGTGCCAGCATTCGAACGCTAGGGGAAGAGACCCAGTACTTC
TRBV5-5	few	TRBJ2-6	-	CASSFWAGANVLTF	TGTGCCAGCAGCTTTTGGGCCGGGGCCAACGTCCTGACTTTC
TRBV5-5	-	TRBJ2-5	TRBD2	CASSLGLAETQYF	TGTGCCAGCAGCTTGGGACTAGCAGAGACCCAGTACTTC
TRBV12-3/TRBV12-4	many	TRBJ1-2	-	CASSPGGNYGYTF	TGTGCCAGCAGCCCCGGCGGGAACTATGGCTACACCTTC
TRBV6-6	-	TRBJ1-4	-	CASTSPKNEKLFF	TGTGCCAGCACTTCACCCAAAAATGAAAAACTGTTTTTT
TRBV5-1	few	TRBJ1-6	TRBD1	CASSSRDRDSPLHF	TGCGCCAGCAGCTCAAGGGACAGGGATTCACCCCTCCACTTT
TRBV29-1	few	TRBJ1-2	TRBD1	CSVEQRRDRGGGYTF	TGCAGCGTTGAACAACGCCGGGACAGGGGAGGCGGCTACACCTTC
TRBV12-3/TRBV12-4	-	TRBJ1-3	TRBD1	CASNYQGDGGNTIYF	TGTGCCAGCAATTATCAGGGGGATGGTGGAAACACCATATATTTT
TRBV3-1	few	TRBJ1-1	TRBD1	CASSHPGQGTEAFF	TGTGCCAGCAGTCACCCGGGACAGGGGACTGAAGCTTTCTTT
TRBV7-9	few	TRBJ1-2	-	CASSLEGRYYGYTF	TGTGCCAGCAGCTTAGAAGGGAGATACTATGGCTACACCTTC
TRBV20-1	few	TRBJ2-7	-	CSALGPAGYEQYF	TGCAGTGCTTTGGGACCGGCGGGCTACGAGCAGTACTTC
TRBV7-7	-	TRBJ2-5	-	CASSLALRPQETQYF	TGTGCTAGCAGCTTAGCGCTAAGGCCACAAGAGACCCAGTACTTC
TRBV7-3	-	TRBJ2-1	TRBD2	CASSFLTRQRGYNEQFF	TGTGCCAGCAGCTTTCTCACCCGGCAGCGGGGCTACAATGAGCAGTTCTTC
TRBV2	-	TRBJ2-1	TRBD2	CASRPEAGLLLAVYNEQFF	TGTGCCAGCAGGCCGGAAGCGGGGTTGCTGCTAGCGGTTTACAATGAGCAGTTCTTC
TRBV4-3	many	TRBJ2-1	TRBD2	CASSQERGGLAGEDEQFF	TGCGCCAGCAGCCAAGAGAGAGGAGGACTAGCGGGGGAGGATGAGCAGTTCTTC